This record covers a single TCR beta chain. Its antigen specificity is not known. One base away there is no much larger clone; base qualities are not given. Germline trimming amounts to 6 bases on V and 5 bases on J, with 8 as the count of junction bases outside the gene matches. CDR1 MDHEN and CDR2 SYDVKM were looked up in the germline V gene. The CDR3 runs 15 residues from the cysteine to the phenylalanine. Of all the DNA, just the CDR3 is kept, 45 bases in frame from base 1. This sample was included in a study of cytomegalovirus exposure and HLA in healthy donors (TCRdb year 2017). The study in broad terms: An earlier analysis of about 530 of the donors reported 276 Gb of sequence data and 117 million unique TCR beta sequences obtained from 150 million to 200 million T cells. In the later analysis, no new phenotypic data were used to find candidate immune exposures; instead, reliance was placed on TCR beta sequences and their occurrence across donors. HLA typing covered class I and class II loci at four-digit resolution. About 320 gigabases of sequencing data and 78 million or so unique TCR sequences were included in an early release covering about 700 HLA-typed donors. A few DR-DQ haplotypes were handled as single units for association and clustering because linkage in the cohort was strong. Besides the first cohort of about 730 subjects, a separate validation cohort made up of 120 different subjects was used. Typing coverage differed by locus: A, B, C, DRB1 and DQB1 were typed in about 620-630 donors, DQA1 in 500 to 550, DPA1 in 600 to 610, and DPB1 in roughly 450. In a later analysis, previously published TCR beta repertoires from 550 to 700 donors were re-analyzed and high-resolution HLA genotyping was added so that TCR occurrence patterns could be studied. Every repertoire in the discovery cohort had been generated on one and the same sequencing platform. Using immunosequencing, the study profiled T cell repertoires from around 670 subjects and related those repertoires to cytomegalovirus serostatus. An earlier analysis of some 600 of the donors applied high-throughput TCR beta sequencing to assess whether each TCR beta V gene segment acted as functional or pseudogenic. To predict cytomegalovirus infection status, the study brought together high-throughput TCR immunosequencing, statistical association of individual TCRs with disease status, and machine learning. In a later genetic analysis, genome-wide SNP genotypes for about three fifths of the 666 donors were used, and that subset was treated as a discovery cohort. Donor age, sex, ethnicity and CMV serostatus were compiled together with the repertoire data. On average, around 200,000 unique TCR beta nucleotide sequences were sequenced per donor among more than 350 genotyped donors of the cohort, with 15% to 20% of those sequences being non-productive. Of the 350 to 400 genotyped donors, over 70% fell in the genetic ancestry cluster associated with self-reported Caucasian donors. The study was designed to test whether signatures of past pathogen exposure could be identified by cataloging public T cell receptors. General study outcomes and caveats: This cohort had only TCR beta chains sequenced, and the lack of alpha or paired-chain data limited which features could be detected. Assigning TCR associations to individual alleles was difficult when HLA alleles, especially DR and DQ, strongly co-occurred. In a later analysis, the rate of TCR association differed among HLA loci, with DRB1 alleles having the most associated TCRs and HLA-C alleles having the fewest. According to a later analysis, most CMV-associated TCR beta chains appeared to be HLA-restricted, and the HLA associations seemed to be driven largely by CMV exposure. The presence/absence analyses assumed that sequencing depth was roughly uniform across donors, and that assumption may not be true. The authors suggested that the approach could potentially be generalized to other disease states and immunological phenotypes. Most TCR sequences were seen in very few donors, while some public TCRs were found in many individuals. In both the original and validation cohorts, the classifier was reported to diagnose cytomegalovirus status with high specificity and sensitivity. Because counts were too low, seventeen rarely observed V segments, including chromosome 9 orphons, were excluded from the earlier analysis of roughly 580 of the donors. V-gene and J-gene trimming of TCR beta chains was associated with a missense DCLRE1C variant in a later genetic analysis, and the association was replicated in an independent cohort. In a later analysis, HLA-associated TCR beta chains were found to be more clonally expanded and to have lower generation probabilities than equally common non-associated chains. A few of the identified cytomegalovirus-associated TCR beta chains were confirmed in vitro to be specific for cytomegalovirus antigens. CMV serostatus was the only immune exposure information available for the cohort. Because HLA typing was unavailable for some donors at each locus, only the typed subset was used in association tests. The 87-base-pair reads could not distinguish some IMGT-functional V segments, including TRBV6-2 and TRBV6-3, so those segments were excluded. A later analysis associated some 17,000 TCR beta sequences with specific HLA alleles at a false discovery rate of 0.05. The study gave a list of about 150 TCR beta chains associated with cytomegalovirus. According to a later genetic analysis, donors in an Asian-associated ancestry cluster had fewer N-insertions in productive TCRs than the approximately 610-donor mean. In an earlier analysis of some 500 of the donors, most TCR beta V segments appeared in productive rearrangements about 87% or about 30% of the time, broadly matching IMGT annotations. Linkage disequilibrium might explain the correlated functional status among segregating V segments, but an unknown experimental factor could not be ruled out. According to a later analysis, parvovirus B19, influenza, CMV and Epstein-Barr virus appeared linked to several top co-occurrence clusters. A group of highly shared sequence variants was considered likely to be a technical artifact of the sequencing pipeline. A further reported finding was that TCR beta sequences accurately predicted the HLA-A and HLA-B alleles for most subjects in the first cohort.

In total, just over 650 healthy bone marrow donors made up the cohort. All cohort members were sampled while nominally healthy, although unrecorded immune exposures were likely present. Of the 710 or so cohort members, more than 250 had a positive CMV serostatus and about 350 had a negative one, while no CMV serostatus was recorded for the donor. A peripheral blood sample was collected from each donor, and TCR beta sequencing was performed on peripheral blood mononuclear cells. Genomic DNA was extracted from the blood cell samples with the Qiagen DNeasy Blood Extraction Kit. The protocol used for the library was the immunoSEQ multiplex PCR assay. For the multiplex PCR, a mixture combining 60 forward primers for TCR Vbeta segments and 13 reverse primers for TCR Jbeta segments was used. A multiplex PCR assay on genomic DNA amplified the CDR3 region of rearranged TCR beta genes. On the Illumina HiSeq System, the amplified TCR beta libraries were sequenced as 87-base-pair reads. Concerning the study's data processing: A later analysis tallied roughly 80 million unique TCR beta chains across the 700 or so repertoires, and roughly 11 million of those chains were shared by two or more donors. Raw reads were error-corrected and collapsed into unique sequences by a nearest-neighbor algorithm in which closely related sequences were merged to remove PCR and sequencing errors. CDR3 sequences were aligned to IMGT reference sequences to assign V, D and J gene segments. For a sequence to be retained, a match of at least six nucleotides to both a V gene segment and a J gene segment was required. A rearrangement was called productive if the CDR3 had no stop codons and remained in frame with V and J, and every other rearrangement was called non-productive. CDR3 was defined according to IMGT convention as the region running from the second conserved V-encoded cysteine to the conserved J-encoded phenylalanine. Sequences without an unambiguous match to a single V gene segment were excluded from the earlier analysis of about 600 of the donors. In an earlier analysis of approximately 590 of the donors, V segments were called functional above 56.7% productive rearrangements and were called segregating when the between-donor standard deviation exceeded 5%. To diagnose cytomegalovirus status from the catalog of TCR beta chain sequences, a statistical classification framework was built. In a later analysis, V and J genes were assigned by comparing TCR nucleotide sequences against IMGT/GENE-DB human TR gene sequences. A later analysis assigned CDR3 sequences and most-parsimonious VDJ recombination scenarios with the TCRdist pipeline. A later analysis defined each TCR beta chain by its CDR3 amino acid sequence plus V-gene family, and excluded reads lacking a unique V-gene family. A later analysis removed 500 to 600 highly shared, low-generation-probability nucleotide sequences to deal with suspected cross-contamination and a sequencing artifact. In a later analysis, a clonal expansion index for each public chain was calculated from normalized within-repertoire ranks of inferred template counts. In a later analysis, generation probabilities were computed using a VDJ recombination model fitted to out-of-frame rearrangements, and the results were checked against IGoR. In a later analysis, hypergeometric tests were used to score TCR-TCR, TCR-HLA and TCR-CMV co-occurrence, with a repertoire-size bias correction applied to TCR pairs. To estimate false discovery rates, a later analysis permuted the HLA or CMV assignments 20 times. A later analysis grouped co-occurring TCRs with DBSCAN, adding TCRdist sequence similarity when clustering within HLA-allele-positive subsets. For co-occurrence clustering, repertoires with fewer than 30,000 or more than 120,000 public chains were excluded, along with several repertoires with anomalous nucleotide sharing. As stored in TCRdb, this immuneACCESS dataset retains in-frame rearrangements with V and J assigned. A fraction of the clones does not appear; measured against another copy, unresolved V genes explain less than half of the discrepancy, and the remainder lacks a known reason. V, J and clone size reflect that table, while D and trimming were determined from the DNA. Across this sample there are just over 70,000 clones, with about 74% seen only once. The ten largest clones represent around 10% of the sample.

The receptor comes from a human donor in good health. Sequencing input: PBMCs. The chain is encoded by TRBV28 joined to TRBJ1-5; TRBD1 agrees with 9 junctional bases. The CDR3 here reads CASRLLQGAYQPQHF. The nucleotides read TGTGCCAGCAGACTCTTACAGGGGGCTTATCAGCCCCAGCATTTT.